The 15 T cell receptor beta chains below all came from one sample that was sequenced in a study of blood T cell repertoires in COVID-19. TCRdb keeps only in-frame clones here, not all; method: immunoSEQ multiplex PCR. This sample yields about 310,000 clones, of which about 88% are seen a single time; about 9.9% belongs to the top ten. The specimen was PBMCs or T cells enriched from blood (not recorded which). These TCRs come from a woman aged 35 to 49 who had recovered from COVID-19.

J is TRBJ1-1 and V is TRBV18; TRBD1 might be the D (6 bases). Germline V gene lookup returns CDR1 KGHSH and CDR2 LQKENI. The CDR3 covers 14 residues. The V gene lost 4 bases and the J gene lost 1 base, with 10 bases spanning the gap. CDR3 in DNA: TGTGCCAGCTCACAACTACAGGGGAACACTGAAGCTTTCTTT. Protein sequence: CASSQLQGNTEAFF.

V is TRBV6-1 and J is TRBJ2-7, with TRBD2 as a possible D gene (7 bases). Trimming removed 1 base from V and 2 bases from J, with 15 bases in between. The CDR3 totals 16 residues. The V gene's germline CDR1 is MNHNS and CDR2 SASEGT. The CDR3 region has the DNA TGTGCCAGCAGTGAAGTTGGGGGCGGGGGCCCCTACGAGCAGTACTTC. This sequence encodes CASSEVGGGGPYEQYF.

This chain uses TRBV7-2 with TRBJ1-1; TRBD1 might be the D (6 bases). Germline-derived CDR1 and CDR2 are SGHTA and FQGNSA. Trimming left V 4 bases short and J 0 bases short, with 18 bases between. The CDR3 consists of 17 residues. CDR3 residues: CASSSQGIQRMNTEAFF. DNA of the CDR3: TGTGCCAGCAGCTCTCAGGGGATACAAAGGATGAACACTGAAGCTTTCTTT.

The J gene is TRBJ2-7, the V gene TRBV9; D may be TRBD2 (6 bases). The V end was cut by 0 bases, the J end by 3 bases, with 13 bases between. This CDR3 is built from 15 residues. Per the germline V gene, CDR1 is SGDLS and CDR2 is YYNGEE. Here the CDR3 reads CASSVGVADIYEQYF. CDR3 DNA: TGTGCCAGCAGCGTAGGAGTAGCGGACATCTACGAGCAGTACTTC.

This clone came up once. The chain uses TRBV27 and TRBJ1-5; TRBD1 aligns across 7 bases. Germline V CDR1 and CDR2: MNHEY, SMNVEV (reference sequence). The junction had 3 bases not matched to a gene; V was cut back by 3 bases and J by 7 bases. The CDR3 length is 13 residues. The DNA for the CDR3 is TGTGCCAGCAGTTTGATAGGGGGCCAGCCCCAGCATTTT. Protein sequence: CASSLIGGQPQHF.

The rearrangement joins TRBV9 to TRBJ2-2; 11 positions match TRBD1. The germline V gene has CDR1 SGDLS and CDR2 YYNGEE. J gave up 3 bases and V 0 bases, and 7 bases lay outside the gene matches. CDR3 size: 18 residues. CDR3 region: CASSVGGQGAKDTGELFF. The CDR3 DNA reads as TGTGCCAGCAGCGTAGGAGGACAGGGGGCTAAGGACACCGGGGAGCTGTTTTTT.

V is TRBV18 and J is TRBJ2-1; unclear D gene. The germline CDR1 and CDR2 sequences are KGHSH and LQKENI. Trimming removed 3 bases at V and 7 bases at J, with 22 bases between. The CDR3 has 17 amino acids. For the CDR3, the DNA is TGTGCCAGCTCACCCAAGGTCGCCTCTCCCCTCGGGAATGAGCAGTTCTTC. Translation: CASSPKVASPLGNEQFF. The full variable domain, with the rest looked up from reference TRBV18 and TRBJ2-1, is NAGVMQNPRHLVRRRGQEARLRCSPMKGHSHVYWYRQLPEEGLKFMVYLQKENIIDESGMPKERFSAEFPKEGPSILRIQQVVRGDSAAYFCASSPKVASPLGNEQFFGPGTRLTVL.

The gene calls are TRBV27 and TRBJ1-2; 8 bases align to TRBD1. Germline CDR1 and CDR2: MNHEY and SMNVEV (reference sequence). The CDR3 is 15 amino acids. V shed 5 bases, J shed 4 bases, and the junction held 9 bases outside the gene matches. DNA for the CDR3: TGTGCCAGCAGTCTTAGACAGGGGAATACCTATGGCTACACCTTC. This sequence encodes CASSLRQGNTYGYTF.

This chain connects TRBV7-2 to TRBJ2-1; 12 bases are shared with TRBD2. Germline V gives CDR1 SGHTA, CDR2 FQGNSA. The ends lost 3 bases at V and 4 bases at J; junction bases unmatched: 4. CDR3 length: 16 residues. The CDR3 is CASSLDGTSGYNEQFF. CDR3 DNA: TGTGCCAGCAGCTTGGACGGGACTAGCGGGTACAATGAGCAGTTCTTC.

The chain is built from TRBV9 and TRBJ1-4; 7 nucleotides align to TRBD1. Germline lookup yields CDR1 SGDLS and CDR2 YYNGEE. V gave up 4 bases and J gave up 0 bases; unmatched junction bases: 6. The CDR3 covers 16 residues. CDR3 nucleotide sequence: TGTGCCAGCAGCCCTCGGCAGGGGGCAACTAATGAAAAACTGTTTTTT. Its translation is CASSPRQGATNEKLFF. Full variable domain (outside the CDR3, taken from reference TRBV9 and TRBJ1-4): DSGVTQTPKHLITATGQRVTLRCSPRSGDLSVYWYQQSLDQGLQFLIQYYNGEERAKGNILERFSAQQFPDLHSELNLSSLELGDSALYFCASSPRQGATNEKLFFGSGTQLSVL.

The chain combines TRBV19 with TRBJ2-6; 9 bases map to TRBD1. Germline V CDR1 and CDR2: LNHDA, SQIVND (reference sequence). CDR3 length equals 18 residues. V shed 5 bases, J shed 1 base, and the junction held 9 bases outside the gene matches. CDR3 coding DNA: TGTGCCAGTAGTTCCCGGACAGGGGTAGGTTCTGGGGCCAACGTCCTGACTTTC. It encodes CASSSRTGVGSGANVLTF.

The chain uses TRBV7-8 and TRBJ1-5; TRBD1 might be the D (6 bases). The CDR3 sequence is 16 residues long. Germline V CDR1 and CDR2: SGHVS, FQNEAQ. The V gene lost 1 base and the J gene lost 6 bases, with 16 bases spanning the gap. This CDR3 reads CASSLVRGERGQPQHF. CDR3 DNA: TGTGCCAGCAGCTTAGTCAGGGGCGAAAGAGGTCAGCCCCAGCATTTT.

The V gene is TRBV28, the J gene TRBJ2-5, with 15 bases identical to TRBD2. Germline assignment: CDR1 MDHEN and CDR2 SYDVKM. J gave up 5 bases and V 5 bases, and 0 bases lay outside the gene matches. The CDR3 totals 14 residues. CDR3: CASSGLAGGETQYF. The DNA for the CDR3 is TGTGCCAGCAGTGGACTAGCGGGGGGGGAGACCCAGTACTTC.

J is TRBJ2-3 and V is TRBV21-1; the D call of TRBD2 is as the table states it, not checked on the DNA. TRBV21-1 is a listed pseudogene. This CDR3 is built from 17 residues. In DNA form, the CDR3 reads TGTGCCAGCAGCAAAGCGGGACTAGCGGGGACGTCGGATACGCAGTATTTT. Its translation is CASSKAGLAGTSDTQYF.

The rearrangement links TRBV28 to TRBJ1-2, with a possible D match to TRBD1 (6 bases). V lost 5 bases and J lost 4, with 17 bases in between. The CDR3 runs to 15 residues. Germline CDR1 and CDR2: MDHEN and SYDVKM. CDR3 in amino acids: CASSPGGAEGYGYTF. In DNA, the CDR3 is TGTGCCAGCAGTCCGGGGGGGGCCGAGGGCTATGGCTACACCTTC.